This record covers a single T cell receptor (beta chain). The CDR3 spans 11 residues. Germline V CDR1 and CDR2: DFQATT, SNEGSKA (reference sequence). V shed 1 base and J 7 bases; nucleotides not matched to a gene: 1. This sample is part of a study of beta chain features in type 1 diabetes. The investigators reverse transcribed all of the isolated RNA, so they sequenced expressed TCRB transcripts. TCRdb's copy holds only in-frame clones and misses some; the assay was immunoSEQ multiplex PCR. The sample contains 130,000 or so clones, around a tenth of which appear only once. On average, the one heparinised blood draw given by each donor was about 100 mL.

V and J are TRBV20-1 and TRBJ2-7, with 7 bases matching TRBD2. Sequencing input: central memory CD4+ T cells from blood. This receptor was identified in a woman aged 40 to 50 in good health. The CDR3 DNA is TGCAGTGCTAGAGGGACTAGGGAGCAGTACTTC. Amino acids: CSARGTREQYF.